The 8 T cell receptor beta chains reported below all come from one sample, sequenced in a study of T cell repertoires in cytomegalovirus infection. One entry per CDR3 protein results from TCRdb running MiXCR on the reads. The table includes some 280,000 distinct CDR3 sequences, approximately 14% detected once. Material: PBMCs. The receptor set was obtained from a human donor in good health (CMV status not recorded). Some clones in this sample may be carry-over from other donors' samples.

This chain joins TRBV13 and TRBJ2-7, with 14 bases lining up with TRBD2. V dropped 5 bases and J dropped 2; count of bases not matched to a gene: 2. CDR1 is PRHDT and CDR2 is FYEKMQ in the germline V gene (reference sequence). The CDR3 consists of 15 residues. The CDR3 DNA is TGTGCCAGCAGCCCGGGACTAGCGGGGGCCTACGAGCAGTACTTC. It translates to CASSPGLAGAYEQYF.

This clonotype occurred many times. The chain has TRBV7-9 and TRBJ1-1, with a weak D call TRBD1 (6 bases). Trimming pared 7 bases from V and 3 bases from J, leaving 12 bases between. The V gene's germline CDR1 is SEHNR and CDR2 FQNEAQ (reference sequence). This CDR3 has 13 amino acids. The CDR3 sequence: CASMSGGYTEAFF. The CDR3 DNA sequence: TGTGCCAGCATGTCGGGGGGCTACACTGAAGCTTTCTTT.

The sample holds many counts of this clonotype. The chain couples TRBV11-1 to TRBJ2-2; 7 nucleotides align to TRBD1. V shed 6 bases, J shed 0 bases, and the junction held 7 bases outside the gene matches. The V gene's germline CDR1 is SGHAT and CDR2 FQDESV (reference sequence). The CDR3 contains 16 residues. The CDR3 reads CASSPRDRANTGELFF. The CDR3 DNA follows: TGTGCCAGCAGTCCCCGGGACAGAGCGAACACCGGGGAGCTGTTTTTT.

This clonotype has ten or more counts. In DNA form, the CDR3 reads TGTGCCAGCATCGAAACCAGGGCTCGGAATGAGCAGTTCTTC. It is translated as CASIETRARNEQFF. The chain employs TRBV7-8 and TRBJ2-1; a possible D gene is TRBD1 (5 bases). The germline gives CDR1 SGHVS, CDR2 FQNEAQ. Trimming removed 7 bases from V and 7 bases from J, with 17 bases in between. The CDR3 length is 14 residues.

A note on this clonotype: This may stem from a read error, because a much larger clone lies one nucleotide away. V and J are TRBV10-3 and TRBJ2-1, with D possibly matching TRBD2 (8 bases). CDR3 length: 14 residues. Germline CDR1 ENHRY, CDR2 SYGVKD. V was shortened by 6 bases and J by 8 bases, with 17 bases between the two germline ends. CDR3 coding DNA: TGTGCCATCAGGAATAGCGGGGACAGCGATGAGCAGTTCTTC. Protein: CAIRNSGDSDEQFF.

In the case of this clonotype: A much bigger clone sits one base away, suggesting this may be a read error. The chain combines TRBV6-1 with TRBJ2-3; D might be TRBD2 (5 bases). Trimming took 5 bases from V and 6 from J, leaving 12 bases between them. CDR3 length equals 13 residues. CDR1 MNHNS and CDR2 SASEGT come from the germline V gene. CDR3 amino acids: CASSSEPGDTQYF. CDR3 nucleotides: TGTGCCAGCAGTTCGGAACCGGGGGATACGCAGTATTTT.

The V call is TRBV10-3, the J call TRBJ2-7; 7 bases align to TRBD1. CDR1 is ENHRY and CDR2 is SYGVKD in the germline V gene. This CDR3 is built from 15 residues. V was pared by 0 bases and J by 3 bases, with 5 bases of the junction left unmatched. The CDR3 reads CAISESGTVRYEQYF. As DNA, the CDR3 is TGTGCCATCAGTGAGTCCGGGACAGTCCGCTACGAGCAGTACTTC.

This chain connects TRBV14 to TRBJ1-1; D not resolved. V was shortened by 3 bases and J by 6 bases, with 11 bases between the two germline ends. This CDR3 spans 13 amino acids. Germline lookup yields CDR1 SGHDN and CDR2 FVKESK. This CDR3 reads CASSHPGVAEAFF. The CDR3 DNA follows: TGTGCCAGCAGCCATCCTGGAGTTGCTGAAGCTTTCTTT. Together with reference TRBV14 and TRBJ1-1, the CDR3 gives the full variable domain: EAGVTQFPSHSVIEKGQTVTLRCDPISGHDNLYWYRRVMGKEIKFLLHFVKESKQDESGMPNNRFLAERTGGTYSTLKVQPAELEDSGVYFCASSHPGVAEAFFGQGTRLTVV.